This T cell receptor beta chain was profiled in a study of blood T cell repertoires in COVID-19. On the study more broadly: Sample material is recorded as cDNA or gDNA derived from T cells, B-cell-depleted T cells, or PBMCs.

TCRdb's table, derived via immunoSEQ multiplex PCR, lists solely in-frame clones and lacks some. This sample has some 150,000 clones; about 88% occur once, and the top ten carry about 2.4%. The length of the CDR3 is 13 residues. Trimming cost V 0 bases and J 15 bases, with 12 bases left between them. Looked up from germline, CDR1 is MNHEY and CDR2 is SVGEGT. The chain recombines TRBV6-2 or TRBV6-3 with TRBJ1-6; D is uncertain. The sequenced sample consisted of peripheral blood. This receptor was identified in a woman in her 70s with acute or convalescent COVID-19. CDR3: CASSYSGAAILHF. As DNA, the CDR3 is TGTGCCAGCAGTTACTCCGGAGCAGCAATCCTCCACTTT.